This T cell receptor beta chain was captured in a study of T-cell memory formation after mild COVID-19. Overall study: TCR clusters were mostly confined to one donor each.

CDR1 is KGHSH and CDR2 is LQKENI in the germline V gene. The CDR3 runs to 13 residues. The V and J ends lost 2 bases and 3 bases respectively, with 7 bases between them. This clonotype was counted only a few times. What it binds is not known. Findings and caveats of the study: The study found contracting CD4+ clones mainly in CM and EM and contracting CD8+ clones in EMRA. Clones that contracted from day 15 to 85 had balanced CD4/CD8; later expanders were CD4+ biased.

TCRdb fed the 5' RACE reads into MiXCR, producing one record per CDR3 protein. The sample holds 350,000 or so distinct CDR3 sequences, about an eighth seen once. The sequencing input was PBMCs or a T cell subset sorted from them (not recorded which). The clonotype comes from a man younger than 35 who had mild COVID-19 (a few samples of this study predate the infection). Cell type and time point are not known. The chain links TRBV18 to TRBJ1-2; D remains ambiguous. The CDR3: CASSPDPYYGYTF. For the CDR3, the DNA is TGTGCCAGCTCACCAGACCCGTACTATGGCTACACCTTC.